Listed below are T cell receptor beta chains from one sample, sequenced in a study of cytomegalovirus exposure and HLA in healthy donors. Sequencing used immunoSEQ multiplex PCR; TCRdb keeps in-frame clones, though not all of them. The repertoire consists of around 150,000 clones, with 80% to 90% occurring once and the leading ten covering under 15%. The sample taken for sequencing was PBMCs. Receptors originate from a woman aged 45-60 years in good health and CMV-seronegative. CDR3s include the opening cysteine and the closing phenylalanine or tryptophan. D genes are given only for firm matches. A clone size is listed for some rows: how often the clone was seen (once, few, many), or a class if it is expanded.

CASSLGDRENTEAFF	TGTGCCAGCAGCTTAGGCGACAGGGAGAACACTGAAGCTTTCTTT	-	TRBD1	TRBJ1-1	TRBV7-2
CATNSGRGPYEQYF	TGTGCCACAAATAGCGGGAGGGGGCCCTACGAGCAGTACTTC	few	TRBD2	TRBJ2-7	TRBV7-2
CSVTGLLNTEAFF	TGCAGCGTTACCGGACTCCTGAACACTGAAGCTTTCTTT	-	-	TRBJ1-1	TRBV29-1
CASSLGLAGAWDEQFF	TGTGCCAGCAGCTTGGGACTAGCGGGAGCTTGGGATGAGCAGTTCTTC	-	TRBD2	TRBJ2-1	TRBV7-9
CASSPGLIHEQYF	TGTGCCAGCAGTCCCGGACTTATACACGAGCAGTACTTC	-	-	TRBJ2-7	TRBV27
CSVRLAGGGFLNEQFF	TGCAGCGTTCGACTAGCGGGAGGCGGATTTCTGAATGAGCAGTTCTTC	-	TRBD2	TRBJ2-1	TRBV29-1
CASFLRTSGSADTQYF	TGCGCCAGCTTCCTTCGGACTAGCGGGTCCGCAGATACGCAGTATTTT	-	TRBD2	TRBJ2-3	TRBV5-1
CASSLAVGRETQYF	TGCGCCAGCAGCTTGGCCGTAGGGAGAGAGACCCAGTACTTC	-	-	TRBJ2-5	TRBV5-1
CASSPSGGGIYEQYF	TGTGCCAGCAGTCCCTCGGGCGGGGGAATCTACGAGCAGTACTTC	few	TRBD2	TRBJ2-7	TRBV27
CASTSRGGAGAGELFF	TGTGCCAGCACCTCTAGGGGCGGGGCGGGGGCCGGGGAGCTGTTTTTT	-	TRBD2	TRBJ2-2	TRBV2
CASSLETLNTEAFF	TGTGCCAGCAGCTTGGAGACACTGAACACTGAAGCTTTCTTT	-	-	TRBJ1-1	TRBV5-4
CASSQNYGNTIYF	TGCGCCAGCAGTCAGAACTATGGAAACACCATATATTTT	-	-	TRBJ1-3	TRBV4-1
CASSLGGRRLNTEAFF	TGTGCCAGCAGCTTGGGTGGCAGGCGATTGAACACTGAAGCTTTCTTT	few	-	TRBJ1-1	TRBV5-5
CASSQEYQDSNQPQHF	TGTGCCAGCAGCCAAGAATACCAGGATAGCAATCAGCCCCAGCATTTT	-	-	TRBJ1-5	TRBV4-2
CASSAARDRGRNTIYF	TGTGCCAGCAGCGCGGCCCGGGACAGGGGCCGTAACACCATATATTTT	-	TRBD1	TRBJ1-3	TRBV9
CASSLGDRGTEAFF	TGTGCCAGCAGCTTAGGCGACAGGGGGACTGAAGCTTTCTTT	-	TRBD1	TRBJ1-1	TRBV7-9
CSSSPQGYEQYF	TGTTCCAGCAGCCCACAGGGGTACGAGCAGTACTTC	-	TRBD1	TRBJ2-7	TRBV7-9
CASTQTSGYYNEQFF	TGTGCCAGCACCCAGACTAGCGGATACTACAATGAGCAGTTCTTC	-	TRBD2	TRBJ2-1	TRBV2
CSSIHTGQGAFF	TGTTCCAGCATCCATACAGGACAAGGGGCTTTCTTT	-	-	TRBJ1-1	TRBV7-9
CASSLRDFSSGANVLTF	TGTGCCAGCAGCTTAAGGGACTTCAGCTCTGGGGCCAACGTCCTGACTTTC	once	-	TRBJ2-6	TRBV7-3
CASSLDGHFSYEQYF	TGTGCCAGCAGCTTAGATGGGCATTTCTCCTACGAGCAGTACTTC	few	-	TRBJ2-7	TRBV11-2
CASSLAVDQGRAYNEQFF	TGTGCCAGCAGCTTAGCGGTCGACCAGGGCCGCGCCTACAATGAGCAGTTCTTC	-	-	TRBJ2-1	TRBV7-6